The TCR beta chain under discussion was sequenced for a study of shared clonotypes between healthy human individuals. Overall study context: Three plates each covered CD4 naive and memory; CD8 naive two, CD8 memory one.

Investigators spread the genomic DNA of each subset evenly over several immunoSEQ plates. Sorted-subset replicate PCRs used about 0.2 ug of genomic DNA. This amount corresponded to approximately 30,000 T cell genomes. TCRdb's table, derived via immunoSEQ multiplex PCR, lists solely in-frame clones and lacks some. Of around 1,100,000 clones listed, about 80% are singletons. CD4+ cells were split into CD45RA+ naive and CD45RA-negative memory subsets. Trimming stripped 6 bases from V and 2 bases from J, with 7 bases between. Germline CDR1 is SQVTM and CDR2 is ANQGSEA. CDR3 length: 11 residues. The V call is TRBV29-1, the J call TRBJ1-2; the D gene is possibly TRBD1 (6 bases). The clonotype was recovered from a young man in good health. Some clones in this sample may be carry-over from other donors' samples. The sequencing sample was made of memory CD4+ T cells from PBMCs. Subset in this sample: CD45RA-negative fraction. The DNA for the CDR3 is TGCAGCGTCCAGGGGAACTATGGCTACACCTTC. This codes for CSVQGNYGYTF.